The next 24 T cell receptor beta chains were all read from a single sample in a study of blood T cell repertoires in COVID-19 (TCRdb year 2020). Library creation used the immunoSEQ multiplex PCR assay. TCRdb mirrors the immuneACCESS table, restricted to in-frame sequences. Some clones are absent from its copies; in checked studies, under half trace to an unresolved V gene, and the reason for the others is unknown. For this sample there are about 59,000 clones; 70% to 85% appear just once. The ten top clones hold about 8.9% of the sample. The material sequenced was peripheral blood. Receptors were obtained from a human donor in a cohort sampled during active COVID-19.

The gene calls are TRBV3-1 (or the pseudogene TRBV3-2) and TRBJ2-3; D might be TRBD1 (5 bases). Trimming cost V 8 bases and J 1 base, with 10 bases left between them. Germline CDR1 and CDR2: LGHDT and YNNKEL (reference sequence). This CDR3 spans 13 amino acids. The CDR3, as DNA: TGTGCCAGCTTAGGGGCGGGCACAGATACGCAGTATTTT. This encodes CASLGAGTDTQYF.

The chain combines TRBV6-1 with TRBJ1-5, with D possibly TRBD1 on 6 matching bases. The CDR3 length is 15 residues. V was shortened by 3 bases and J by 6 bases, with 15 bases between the two germline ends. Looked up from germline, CDR1 is MNHNS and CDR2 is SASEGT. The CDR3 here is CASSEGVRGFQPQHF. As DNA, the CDR3 is TGTGCCAGCAGTGAGGGGGTGAGGGGGTTTCAGCCCCAGCATTTT.

This clone has just one count. The chain is built from TRBV5-4 and TRBJ1-2, with 9 bases fitting TRBD1. Germline V CDR1 and CDR2: SGHNT, YYREEE (reference sequence). The J segment lost 4 bases and the V segment lost 0 bases, leaving 10 bases of the junction unmatched. The CDR3 runs 17 residues. The CDR3 nucleotides are TGTGCCAGCAGCTTGGGGGCTACAGGGGGCTGGGGCTATGGCTACACCTTC. Translating gives CASSLGATGGWGYGYTF. The full variable domain, rest sourced from reference TRBV5-4 and TRBJ1-2, is ETGVTQSPTHLIKTRGQQVTLRCSSQSGHNTVSWYQQALGQGPQFIFQYYREEENGRGNFPPRFSGLQFPNYSSELNVNALELDDSALYLCASSLGATGGWGYGYTFGSGTRLTVV.

With respect to this clone: Other DNA sequences in the same sample also yield this CDR3. The V and J genes are TRBV6-4 and TRBJ2-1, with 12 bases fitting TRBD2. Germline V gives CDR1 MRHNA, CDR2 SNTAGT. The CDR3 extends over 14 amino acids. Trimming cost V 2 bases and J 7 bases; bases outside gene matches: 0. CDR3 sequence (DNA): TGTGCCAGCAGTGACGGGACTAGCGGGAATGAGCAGTTCTTC. Protein sequence: CASSDGTSGNEQFF.

This sequence joins TRBV7-2 and TRBJ2-5; the D gene is possibly TRBD1 (6 bases). Germline V CDR1 and CDR2: SGHTA, FQGNSA. V gave up 8 bases and J gave up 2 bases, with 18 bases separating them. This CDR3 comprises 15 residues. The CDR3 sequence: CASAISSGDQETQYF. For the CDR3, the DNA is TGTGCCAGCGCCATATCATCAGGGGATCAAGAGACCCAGTACTTC.

V gene TRBV18 combines with J gene TRBJ2-7; 7 nucleotides align to TRBD1. J gave up 6 bases and V 5 bases, and 10 bases lay outside the gene matches. CDR1 is KGHSH, CDR2 LQKENI, per germline. This CDR3 is 14 amino acids long. The CDR3 nucleotides read TGTGCCAGCTCATCGACAGGGTTCAACTCCGAGCAGTACTTC. Its protein product is CASSSTGFNSEQYF.

The rearrangement joins TRBV12-3 or TRBV12-4 to TRBJ1-4, with 8 bases fitting TRBD1. CDR3 length: 13 amino acids. J was trimmed by 8 bases and V by 5 bases; bases with no gene match: 4. CDR3 in DNA: TGTGCCAGCAGTAGGGCAGGGGGCGAAAAACTGTTTTTT. Translation: CASSRAGGEKLFF.

The genes are TRBV14 and TRBJ2-7; D may be TRBD1 (6 bases). CDR1 is SGHDN, CDR2 FVKESK, per germline. The CDR3 is made up of 16 amino acids. Trimming stripped 1 base from V and 3 bases from J, with 16 bases between. The CDR3 region is CASSQGSYRDIYEQYF. The CDR3, as DNA: TGTGCCAGCAGCCAAGGATCCTACAGGGACATCTACGAGCAGTACTTC.

Sample share makes this clone medium-sized. This chain's CDR3 is CASSSGLAEVNEQFF. Here the CDR3 DNA reads TGTGCCAGCAGTTCAGGACTAGCGGAGGTCAATGAGCAGTTCTTC. The chain uses TRBV4-2 and TRBJ2-1, with 10 bases identical to TRBD2. The V gene end was trimmed by 6 bases and the J gene end by 6 bases; junction bases not matched to a gene: 8. The CDR3 runs 15 residues. Germline V gene data show CDR1 as LGHNA and CDR2 as YNFKEQ.

This clone was observed a single time. The V and J genes are TRBV9 and TRBJ1-2, with 9 bases aligning to TRBD1. The CDR3 covers 16 residues. Germline loops: CDR1 SGDLS, CDR2 YYNGEE. J was trimmed by 4 bases and V by 8 bases; bases with no gene match: 15. CDR3 coding DNA: TGTGCCAGTTCCACAGGGGGCGCAGGGGGACTCTATGGCTACACCTTC. Translating gives CASSTGGAGGLYGYTF.

V is TRBV10-3 and J is TRBJ1-5, with 10 positions matching TRBD1. Germline CDR1 is ENHRY and CDR2 is SYGVKD. The CDR3 totals 16 residues. V trimming: 10 bases; J trimming: 1 base; junction bases outside the gene matches: 10. The CDR3 spells CATGTGARGSNQPQHF. The DNA for the CDR3 is TGTGCCACAGGGACAGGGGCTAGGGGCAGCAATCAGCCCCAGCATTTT.

In this sample, this clone turned up once. The genes are TRBV2 and TRBJ2-3, with 7 bases that match TRBD1. V was clipped by 7 bases and J by 7 bases; unmatched bases: 8. This CDR3 comprises 13 residues. Germline CDR1 is SNHLY and CDR2 is FYNNEI. CDR3 coding DNA: TGTGCCAGCACCAGGGGGTTGGTTAATACGCAGTATTTT. Translation gives CASTRGLVNTQYF.

The chain recombines TRBV15 with TRBJ2-7, with TRBD2 matching over 8 bases. The CDR3 runs 17 residues. Trimming cost V 0 bases and J 3 bases; bases outside gene matches: 10. Germline V gives CDR1 LNHNV, CDR2 YYDKDF (reference sequence). The CDR3 here is CATSRDPREGGSYEQYF. Here the CDR3 DNA reads TGTGCCACCAGCAGAGATCCCCGGGAGGGGGGGAGCTACGAGCAGTACTTC.

This clone appeared a single time. This sequence joins TRBV7-2 and TRBJ1-1, with 7 bases identical to TRBD1. This CDR3 has 14 residues. Germline V gene data show CDR1 as SGHTA and CDR2 as FQGNSA. V gave up 3 bases and J gave up 0 bases; unmatched junction bases: 1. CDR3 sequence reads: CASSLTGMNTEAFF. Written as DNA, the CDR3 is TGTGCCAGCAGCTTGACAGGGATGAACACTGAAGCTTTCTTT.

Only one count was recorded for this clone. This sequence joins TRBV6-2 or TRBV6-3 and TRBJ2-3; TRBD2 agrees at 10 bases. The CDR3 is 17 residues long. Germline V gene sequence: CDR1 MNHEY, CDR2 SVGEGT. V shed 0 bases and J 4 bases; nucleotides not matched to a gene: 7. The CDR3 sequence: CASSYSPSGSQADTQYF. The CDR3 nucleotides are TGTGCCAGCAGTTACTCTCCTAGCGGGAGCCAGGCAGATACGCAGTATTTT.

The V call is TRBV19, the J call TRBJ1-6; tentatively, D is TRBD1 (6 bases). The CDR3 length is 15 residues. CDR1 and CDR2 from the germline V gene are LNHDA and SQIVND (reference sequence). V was trimmed by 3 bases and J by 6 bases, leaving 12 bases between them. CDR3 residues: CASSILGAGNSPLHF. For the CDR3, the DNA is TGTGCCAGTAGTATTTTGGGGGCCGGTAATTCACCCCTCCACTTT.

The chain employs TRBV7-2 and TRBJ1-2; 11 nucleotides line up with TRBD1. Trimming at V came to 1 base and at J to 4 bases, leaving 2 bases not matched to a gene. There are 15 residues in the CDR3. CDR1 is SGHTA and CDR2 is FQGNSA in the germline V gene. CDR3 loop: CASSLGTGGVYGYTF. As DNA, the CDR3 is TGTGCCAGCAGCTTAGGGACAGGGGGCGTCTATGGCTACACCTTC.

This clone was detected only a few times. The gene calls are TRBV9 and TRBJ1-1; D call uncertain. Germline V gives CDR1 SGDLS, CDR2 YYNGEE. CDR3 size: 11 residues. V shed 1 base and J shed 6 bases, with 4 bases lying between them. This chain's CDR3 is CASSVSSEAFF. CDR3 DNA sequence: TGTGCCAGCAGCGTATCCTCTGAAGCTTTCTTT.

Only a few counts were recorded for this clone. The V gene is TRBV27, the J gene TRBJ2-1, with 8 bases that match TRBD1. The trim removed 4 bases at V and 3 bases at J, leaving 11 bases unmatched. From germline, CDR1 is MNHEY and CDR2 SMNVEV (reference sequence). This CDR3 spans 17 amino acids. DNA for the CDR3: TGTGCCAGCAGTTATAGACAGGGGTACGGCCTCTACAATGAGCAGTTCTTC. Protein sequence: CASSYRQGYGLYNEQFF.

The count of this clone is one. This chain uses TRBV5-5 with TRBJ2-5; 7 positions match TRBD1. The V segment lost 6 bases and the J segment 4 bases; nucleotides outside the gene matches: 18. The germline gives CDR1 SGHKS, CDR2 YYEKEE (reference sequence). The CDR3 totals 17 residues. CDR3 DNA sequence: TGTGCCAGCACAGCTCTTCCCCGACAGGGTCGGGGAGAGACCCAGTACTTC. Encoded protein: CASTALPRQGRGETQYF.

The J gene is TRBJ2-7, the V gene TRBV29-1; D might be TRBD1 (6 bases). This CDR3 has 13 amino acids. Germline lookup yields CDR1 SQVTM and CDR2 ANQGSEA. V was cut by 6 bases and J by 2 bases, with 14 bases left in between. This CDR3 reads CSVAGTPAYEQYF. In DNA form, the CDR3 reads TGCAGCGTCGCCGGGACACCGGCCTACGAGCAGTACTTC.

This CDR3 is CASRHRARLNTEAFF. The CDR3 DNA follows: TGTGCCAGCCGACACAGGGCCCGTTTGAACACTGAAGCTTTCTTT. The gene calls are TRBV3-1 (or the pseudogene TRBV3-2) and TRBJ1-1; a weak D match, TRBD1 (6 bases). CDR3 size: 15 residues. The V end was cut by 8 bases, the J end by 0 bases, with 16 bases between. Germline V gene data show CDR1 as LGHDT and CDR2 as YNNKEL (reference sequence).

J is TRBJ1-5 and V is TRBV3-1 (or the pseudogene TRBV3-2), with TRBD1 as a possible D gene (6 bases). CDR1 is LGHDT, CDR2 YNNKEL, per germline (reference sequence). V shed 0 bases and J shed 3 bases, with 9 bases lying between them. This CDR3 comprises 15 residues. The CDR3 loop is CASSQDSGDNQPQHF. CDR3 in DNA: TGTGCCAGCAGCCAAGATTCAGGGGACAATCAGCCCCAGCATTTT.

V gene TRBV28 combines with J gene TRBJ2-7, with 7 nucleotides matching TRBD1. The CDR3 spans 15 residues. Trimming took 5 bases from V and 0 from J; bases not matched to a gene: 7. The germline V gene encodes CDR1 MDHEN and CDR2 SYDVKM. This chain's CDR3 is CASSTPGQSSYEQYF. The CDR3 DNA sequence: TGTGCCAGCAGTACACCGGGACAGAGCTCCTACGAGCAGTACTTC.